One and the same sample provided the 31 T cell receptor beta chains below, sequenced in a study of T cells in Graves' hyperthyroidism and ophthalmopathy. What was amplified from RNA transcripts were TCR beta CDR3 regions. First-round RT-PCR targeting the TCR CDR3 was performed with the HTBI primer set. One entry per CDR3 protein, called by TCRdb with MiXCR from the multiplex PCR reads. Counted here are about 420,000 distinct CDR3 sequences, 15% to 19% occurring once; the ten biggest clones make up 13% to 15%. Sequenced material: blood. All receptors derive from a woman younger than 35 with Graves' hyperthyroidism.

For the CDR3, the DNA is TGTGCCAGCAGCCCGGATACGGACAGGGAGCTGTTTTTT. This encodes CASSPDTDRELFF. The chain uses TRBV9 and TRBJ2-2, with a weak D call TRBD1 (5 bases). The V gene's germline CDR1 is SGDLS and CDR2 YYNGEE. V was pared by 4 bases and J by 9 bases, with 13 bases between. The CDR3 sequence is 13 residues long.

The V and J genes are TRBV29-1 and TRBJ1-3, with D unresolved. The CDR3 sequence is 12 residues long. The germline V gene has CDR1 SQVTM and CDR2 ANQGSEA. V gave up 4 bases and J gave up 4 bases, with 8 bases separating them. The CDR3 DNA reads TGCAGCGTTGCGGACCCCGGAAACACCATATATTTT. Protein: CSVADPGNTIYF.

This clonotype was seen many times. The CDR3 bases are TGTGCCAGCAGTTACTCGATGTCTCAGGCGGCTTACAATGAGCAGTTCTTC. Its translation: CASSYSMSQAAYNEQFF. The chain employs TRBV6-5 and TRBJ2-1; D call uncertain. The germline V gene encodes CDR1 MNHEY and CDR2 SVGAGI. The CDR3 runs to 17 residues. Trimming took 0 bases from V and 4 from J, leaving 16 bases between them.

A few counts support this clonotype. The chain has TRBV7-9 and TRBJ1-5; D not resolved. This CDR3 contains 15 residues. Germline CDR1 SEHNR, CDR2 FQNEAQ (reference sequence). V was trimmed by 5 bases and J by 4 bases, leaving 15 bases between them. The CDR3 coding sequence is TGTGCCAGCAGCCAAGGCGGACGGCCGAATCAGCCCCAGCATTTT. It encodes CASSQGGRPNQPQHF.

This clonotype was detected a few times. The chain couples TRBV12-3 or TRBV12-4 to TRBJ2-7; D unresolved. The CDR3 runs 13 residues. V was cut by 3 bases and J by 0 bases, with 6 bases left in between. CDR3 bases: TGTGCCAGCAGTTTTGGCGACTCCTACGAGCAGTACTTC. Its protein product is CASSFGDSYEQYF.

This clonotype was detected many times. The V gene is TRBV7-2, the J gene TRBJ1-2, with D possibly TRBD1 on 5 matching bases. Trimming stripped 6 bases from V and 6 bases from J, with 14 bases between. The CDR3 loop spans 13 amino acids. Germline lookup yields CDR1 SGHTA and CDR2 FQGNSA. CDR3 loop: CASSRQLRDGYTF. DNA of the CDR3: TGTGCCAGCAGTCGACAGCTCAGAGATGGCTACACCTTC.

Remarks on this clonotype: The missing conserved phenylalanine or tryptophan at the end of this CDR3 makes a read error likely. The chain links TRBV5-1 to TRBJ2-2; 7 nucleotides match TRBD1. Germline values: CDR1 SGHRS, CDR2 YFSETQ. The CDR3 runs 15 residues. V was clipped by 2 bases and J by 0 bases; unmatched bases: 1. CDR3 region: CASSLGTANTGELFL. Written as DNA, the CDR3 is TGCGCCAGCAGCTTAGGGACAGCGAACACCGGGGAGCTGTTTCTT.

This clonotype has a handful of counts. This chain links TRBV20-1 with TRBJ1-5; D is uncertain. Between the trimmed V and J ends, which lost 0 bases and 2 bases, there was a span of 11 bases. This CDR3 contains 15 residues. CDR1 is DFQATT and CDR2 is SNEGSKA in the germline V gene (reference sequence). This CDR3 is CSARDWGYGNQPQHF. As DNA, the CDR3 is TGCAGTGCTAGAGATTGGGGTTATGGCAATCAGCCCCAGCATTTT.

The sample holds a few counts of this clonotype. This chain uses TRBV27 with TRBJ2-7; D is unresolved. The length of the CDR3 is 15 residues. CDR1 is MNHEY and CDR2 is SMNVEV in the germline V gene (reference sequence). Trimming took 1 base from V and 0 from J, leaving 10 bases between them. The CDR3 coding sequence is TGTGCCAGCAGTTTATATTTTTGGGGCTCCTACGAGCAGTACTTC. Its protein is CASSLYFWGSYEQYF.

This clonotype has just a few counts. V usage is TRBV27 and J usage is TRBJ2-2; TRBD1 matches 11 bases. Germline CDR1 MNHEY, CDR2 SMNVEV (reference sequence). V was pared by 6 bases and J by 0 bases, with 12 bases of the junction left unmatched. The CDR3 extends over 19 amino acids. The CDR3 DNA reads as TGTGCCAGCAGAAACCCTCCCGGACAGGGGGCGACGAACACCGGGGAGCTGTTTTTT. It codes for CASRNPPGQGATNTGELFF.

This clonotype was observed many times. The rearrangement links TRBV27 to TRBJ2-2, with D tentatively TRBD1 (6 bases). The germline V and J ends were trimmed by 3 bases and 0 bases, with 17 bases remaining between them. Germline lookup yields CDR1 MNHEY and CDR2 SMNVEV (reference sequence). CDR3 length: 18 amino acids. CDR3 loop: CASSFVYHRDANTGELFF. CDR3 nucleotide sequence: TGTGCCAGCAGTTTCGTTTACCACAGGGACGCGAACACCGGGGAGCTGTTTTTT.

This clonotype has just a few counts. The chain recombines TRBV7-8 with TRBJ2-4; D is tentatively TRBD1 or TRBD2 (5 bases each). Trimming took 0 bases from V and 11 from J, leaving 11 bases between them. The CDR3 covers 13 residues. Germline V gene data show CDR1 as SGHVS and CDR2 as FQNEAQ. In nucleotides, the CDR3 is TGTGCCAGCAGCTTAGCTGGGACCCGGGTTCAGTACTTC. Protein sequence: CASSLAGTRVQYF.

This clonotype showed up just a few times. This clone may be a read error of a much larger clone one base away. This sequence joins TRBV28 and TRBJ2-7; TRBD1 matches 10 bases. The V gene's germline CDR1 is MDHEN and CDR2 SYDVKM. After removal of 2 bases from V and 7 bases from J, the junction contained 14 bases not matched to a gene. The CDR3 covers 17 residues. DNA for the CDR3: TGTGCCAGCAGTTTACCCTTCTCGGGACAGGGGATCGATGAGCAGTACTTC. Its translation is CASSLPFSGQGIDEQYF. Using reference TRBV28 and TRBJ2-7 for the parts outside the CDR3, the full variable domain is DVKVTQSSRYLVKRTGEKVFLECVQDMDHENMFWYRQDPGLGLRLIYFSYDVKMKEKGDIPEGYSVSREKKERFSLILESASTNQTSMYLCASSLPFSGQGIDEQYFGPGTRLTVT.

This clonotype has at least ten counts. V gene TRBV18 combines with J gene TRBJ1-1; the D gene is possibly TRBD1 (6 bases). Trimming took 6 bases from V and 3 from J, leaving 20 bases between them. The CDR3 covers 16 residues. Germline V lookup: CDR1 KGHSH, CDR2 LQKENI. For the CDR3, the DNA is TGTGCCAGCTCTTTAAAGGGGGTCGCTCAGGACACTGAAGCTTTCTTT. Translated, it gives CASSLKGVAQDTEAFF.

This clonotype has ten or more counts. The rearrangement uses TRBV5-1 and TRBJ2-7, with a possible D match to TRBD2 (6 bases). Per germline, CDR1 SGHRS and CDR2 YFSETQ. The CDR3 sequence is 14 residues long. Trimming shortened V by 0 bases and J by 2 bases, and 9 bases separated the two germline ends. CDR3 in DNA: TGCGCCAGCAGCTTGGACGGCGGGACCTACGAGCAGTACTTC. Protein product: CASSLDGGTYEQYF.

For this clonotype: A much larger clone differs from this one at a single base, so this may be a read error. The chain joins TRBV12-3 or TRBV12-4 to TRBJ1-2; D is ambiguous. There are 13 residues in the CDR3. The CDR3, as DNA: TGTGCCGGCAGTTACTTGACAACCGATGGCTACACCTTC. It specifies CAGSYLTTDGYTF.

This clonotype was observed many times. The rearrangement joins TRBV12-3 or TRBV12-4 to TRBJ2-7, with 10 bases identical to TRBD2. Trimming took 5 bases from V and 9 from J; bases not matched to a gene: 7. This CDR3 has 13 amino acids. The CDR3 DNA is TGTGCCAGCAGTCCATCTAGCGGGAGTACGCAGTACTTC. Translated: CASSPSSGSTQYF.

This sequence joins TRBV6-1 and TRBJ2-1; D tentatively fits TRBD1 or TRBD2 (5 bases each). The CDR3 spans 13 residues. The V and J ends lost 3 bases and 8 bases respectively, with 11 bases between them. CDR1 MNHNS and CDR2 SASEGT come from the germline V gene. The CDR3: CASSDRRGYEQFF. In nucleotides, the CDR3 is TGTGCCAGCAGTGACCGCCGGGGCTATGAGCAGTTCTTC.

This clonotype was counted ten times or more. The chain links TRBV7-8 to TRBJ2-6; 9 positions agree with TRBD1. Germline assignment: CDR1 SGHVS and CDR2 FQNEAQ. The CDR3 extends over 16 amino acids. The J segment lost 0 bases and the V segment lost 10 bases, leaving 7 bases of the junction unmatched. CDR3 loop: CATMGQGSSGANVLTF. The DNA of the CDR3 is TGTGCCACCATGGGACAGGGAAGCTCTGGGGCCAACGTCCTGACTTTC. Combining the CDR3 with reference TRBV7-8 and TRBJ2-6 gives the whole variable domain GAGVSQSPRYKVAKRGQDVALRCDPISGHVSLFWYQQALGQGPEFLTYFQNEAQLDKSGLPSDRFFAERPEGSVSTLKIQRTQQEDSAVYLCATMGQGSSGANVLTFGAGSRLTVL.

The chain recombines TRBV18 with TRBJ1-2; D possibly corresponds to TRBD1 (5 bases). With 3 bases removed from V and 4 bases from J, the gap between germline ends came to 12 bases. This CDR3 contains 14 residues. The germline V gene encodes CDR1 KGHSH and CDR2 LQKENI. CDR3 nucleotides: TGTGCCAGCTCACCGTCGGGGCCATTCTATGGCTACACCTTC. This codes for CASSPSGPFYGYTF.

There are many counts of this clonotype. The chain uses TRBV20-1 and TRBJ1-2; D is uncertain. V dropped 3 bases and J dropped 0 bases, with 17 bases sitting between them. This CDR3 has 16 amino acids. Germline CDR1 and CDR2: DFQATT and SNEGSKA (reference sequence). The chain's CDR3 is CSASVQATTTNYGYTF. The CDR3 DNA reads as TGCAGTGCTAGTGTACAAGCGACCACTACTAACTATGGCTACACCTTC.

This clonotype turned up a few times. J is TRBJ2-2 and V is TRBV9; D unclear. The V and J ends lost 0 bases and 5 bases respectively, with 17 bases between them. The CDR3 contains 17 residues. Germline V CDR1 and CDR2: SGDLS, YYNGEE. This CDR3 reads CASSVGGSGPLTGELFF. The CDR3 coding sequence is TGTGCCAGCAGCGTAGGGGGAAGTGGCCCATTGACCGGGGAGCTGTTTTTT.

The sample holds many counts of this clonotype. This chain joins TRBV28 and TRBJ1-1; D is ambiguous. The CDR3 runs 15 residues. V was clipped by 4 bases and J by 0 bases, with 12 bases between them. CDR1 and CDR2 from the germline V gene are MDHEN and SYDVKM. The CDR3, as DNA: TGTGCCAGCAGTTCGATAAATACAGTGAACACTGAAGCTTTCTTT. Encoded protein: CASSSINTVNTEAFF.

This clonotype was counted between two and nine times. The junction shows a germline mismatch at one end, possibly a read error. The chain recombines TRBV12-3 or TRBV12-4 with TRBJ1-5; the D is unclear. This CDR3 spans 14 amino acids. Here the CDR3 reads CAISEREQNQPQHF. The DNA of the CDR3 is TGTGCCATCAGTGAGAGGGAACAGAATCAGCCCCAGCATTTT.

This clonotype was recorded a few times. The chain joins TRBV7-9 to TRBJ1-5; TRBD1 agrees at 8 bases. CDR1 is SEHNR and CDR2 is FQNEAQ in the germline V gene (reference sequence). Trimming removed 3 bases from V and 5 bases from J; junction bases left unmatched: 3. The CDR3 sequence is 14 residues long. The CDR3, as DNA: TGTGCCAGCAGCTTGGGACAGGTCCATCAGCCCCAGCATTTT. Residues: CASSLGQVHQPQHF.

This clonotype appeared many times. The rearrangement links TRBV5-1 to TRBJ2-7; 9 bases match TRBD1. CDR1 and CDR2 (germline): SGHRS, YFSETQ. CDR3 length equals 15 residues. V lost 2 bases, J lost 5 bases, and 8 bases stayed unmatched. CDR3 nucleotides: TGCGCCAGCAGCTTACCGGGACAGGGTCGCCACGAGCAGTACTTC. Its translation: CASSLPGQGRHEQYF.

This clonotype was observed at least ten times. The chain uses TRBV27 and TRBJ1-1; no firm D call. Germline CDR1 reads MNHEY; CDR2 reads SMNVEV (reference sequence). The CDR3 extends over 13 amino acids. Trimming removed 6 bases at V and 1 base at J, with 9 bases between. The CDR3 region is CASSSSRNTEAFF. CDR3 nucleotides: TGTGCCAGCAGCTCCAGTAGGAACACTGAAGCTTTCTTT.

This clonotype was recorded many times. This sequence joins TRBV2 and TRBJ1-5; D unclear. V gave up 4 bases and J gave up 0 bases, with 7 bases separating them. This CDR3 spans 14 amino acids. Germline V gene sequence: CDR1 SNHLY, CDR2 FYNNEI. In DNA, the CDR3 is TGTGCCAGCAGTGGCAGGTATAGCAATCAGCCCCAGCATTTT. It encodes CASSGRYSNQPQHF.

This clonotype showed up just a few times. The V call is TRBV14, the J call TRBJ2-2, with 11 bases aligning to TRBD1. Germline trimming cut 6 bases from V and 3 bases from J; bases unmatched to any gene: 6. The V gene's germline CDR1 is SGHDN and CDR2 FVKESK. The CDR3 is made up of 16 amino acids. This chain's CDR3 is CASSPDRGRYTGELFF. The CDR3, as DNA: TGTGCCAGCAGTCCGGACAGGGGGCGTTACACCGGGGAGCTGTTTTTT.

There are a few counts of this clonotype. The chain couples TRBV5-5 to TRBJ2-3, with 8 bases fitting TRBD2. V was clipped by 0 bases and J by 1 base; unmatched bases: 4. Looked up from germline, CDR1 is SGHKS and CDR2 is YYEKEE (reference sequence). CDR3 length: 16 amino acids. As DNA, the CDR3 is TGTGCCAGCAGCTTGGCCGGGACTAGGGGCACAGATACGCAGTATTTT. Translated: CASSLAGTRGTDTQYF.

This clonotype was observed at least ten times. This chain joins TRBV10-3 and TRBJ2-7; 7 nucleotides match TRBD2. CDR3 size: 16 residues. Unmatched junction bases numbered 15, after V lost 3 bases and J lost 7 bases. Germline loops: CDR1 ENHRY, CDR2 SYGVKD. For the CDR3, the DNA is TGTGCCATCAGTGAAGGGGCGAAGAGCGGGGCTTGGGAGCAGTACTTC. Encoded protein: CAISEGAKSGAWEQYF.